The 29 T cell receptor beta chains below were found in one sample sequenced in a study of blood T cell repertoires in COVID-19. Method: immunoSEQ multiplex PCR; TCRdb's copy keeps in-frame clones and lacks some. The sample lists over 65,000 clones; roughly 90% were seen once. Material for sequencing was peripheral blood. Receptors were obtained from a woman aged 55-70 years with acute or convalescent COVID-19.

This chain uses TRBV23-1 with TRBJ1-4; D gene uncertain. TRBV23-1 is known as an ORF, though its function is uncertain. With 4 bases removed from V and 0 bases from J, the gap between germline ends came to 21 bases. The CDR3 runs 19 residues. The CDR3 region has the DNA TGCGCCAGCAGTCCCAGAGGTGGCAGTTCGGGGTCAACTAATGAAAAACTGTTTTTT. Amino acid sequence: CASSPRGGSSGSTNEKLFF.

The rearrangement links TRBV7-9 to TRBJ1-1; D is ambiguous. The V end lost 2 bases, the J end lost 3 bases, and 7 bases lay between the germline ends. Germline loops: CDR1 SEHNR, CDR2 FQNEAQ (reference sequence). The CDR3 contains 13 residues. The CDR3 DNA is TGTGCCAGCAGCTTATACTCCGACACTGAAGCTTTCTTT. It yields the protein CASSLYSDTEAFF.

V usage is TRBV2 and J usage is TRBJ2-7; TRBD2 aligns across 15 bases. The CDR3 extends over 14 amino acids. Germline CDR1 and CDR2: SNHLY and FYNNEI. J gave up 7 bases and V 6 bases, and 4 bases lay outside the gene matches. CDR3: CASRSGTSGREQYV. CDR3 nucleotides: TGTGCCAGCAGATCCGGGACTAGCGGGAGGGAGCAGTACGTC.

V and J are TRBV4-2 and TRBJ1-4; 10 nucleotides match TRBD1. With 1 base clipped from V and 5 bases from J, the junction kept 13 bases outside the gene matches. Germline CDR1 is LGHNA and CDR2 is YNFKEQ. The CDR3 contains 19 residues. The CDR3 sequence is CASSQALPGQGSGNEKLFF. DNA for the CDR3: TGTGCCAGCAGCCAAGCGCTTCCGGGACAGGGGAGCGGGAATGAAAAACTGTTTTTT.

The chain uses TRBV30 and TRBJ2-7, with TRBD1 as a possible D gene (6 bases). The V and J ends lost 6 bases and 6 bases respectively, with 18 bases between them. The CDR3 runs 13 residues. Germline V gene lookup returns CDR1 GTSNPN and CDR2 SVGIG (reference sequence). CDR3 bases: TGTGCCTGCCAATCTTCCGGGACACTCGAGCAGTACGTC. Translating it yields CACQSSGTLEQYV.

The V and J genes are TRBV19 and TRBJ2-1; TRBD1 might be the D (6 bases). CDR3 size: 13 residues. Trimming cost V 7 bases and J 5 bases, with 12 bases left between them. Germline values: CDR1 LNHDA, CDR2 SQIVND (reference sequence). CDR3 sequence: CASIGYRDNEQFF. The CDR3 nucleotides read TGTGCCAGTATCGGATACAGGGACAATGAGCAGTTCTTC.

This rearrangement joins TRBV6-5 to TRBJ1-6; TRBD1 matches at 7 bases. With 5 bases clipped from V and 3 bases from J, the junction kept 4 bases outside the gene matches. CDR3 length: 15 amino acids. Germline V gene lookup returns CDR1 MNHEY and CDR2 SVGAGI. The CDR3, as DNA: TGTGCCAGCAGTCAGGGGGGTAACTATAATTCACCCCTCCACTTT. Protein sequence: CASSQGGNYNSPLHF.

This chain uses TRBV10-3 with TRBJ2-2, with 10 bases aligning to TRBD2. Per the germline V gene, CDR1 is ENHRY and CDR2 is SYGVKD. CDR3 length: 15 residues. V gave up 6 bases and J gave up 6 bases; unmatched junction bases: 7. CDR3 sequence reads: CAISPAGGPPGELFF. For the CDR3, the DNA is TGTGCCATCAGCCCAGCGGGAGGGCCCCCCGGGGAGCTGTTTTTT.

The rearrangement joins TRBV5-4 to TRBJ2-7; 10 bases map to TRBD1. The germline V gene encodes CDR1 SGHNT and CDR2 YYREEE (reference sequence). This CDR3 contains 15 residues. J lost 2 bases, V lost 2 bases, and 4 bases had no gene match. CDR3 DNA sequence: TGTGCCAGCAGCTTTTATGGACAGGGGGCCTACGAGCAGTACGTC. As protein: CASSFYGQGAYEQYV.

This clone is labeled as medium-sized (0.01 to 0.1%). Other DNA sequences in the same sample also yield this CDR3. The V call is TRBV6-1, the J call TRBJ2-7, with 8 bases that match TRBD1. CDR1 and CDR2 from the germline V gene are MNHNS and SASEGT. The CDR3 totals 18 residues. With V trimmed by 3 bases and J by 3 bases, 16 bases remained unmatched. This CDR3 is CASSEASFNTGGRYEQYV. The CDR3 nucleotides read TGTGCCAGCAGTGAGGCGTCCTTTAATACAGGGGGTCGCTACGAGCAGTACGTC.

The chain recombines TRBV19 with TRBJ1-3; 8 nucleotides line up with TRBD1. Per germline, CDR1 LNHDA and CDR2 SQIVND (reference sequence). With 5 bases clipped from V and 3 bases from J, the junction kept 6 bases outside the gene matches. The CDR3 has 15 amino acids. Written as DNA, the CDR3 is TGTGCCAGTAGTCACCTAGGACAGGGTGGAAACACCATATATTTT. Protein: CASSHLGQGGNTIYF.

V is TRBV6-5 and J is TRBJ1-4; D unresolved. This CDR3 is 12 amino acids long. Trimming removed 7 bases at V and 14 bases at J, with 17 bases between. From germline, CDR1 is MNHEY and CDR2 SVGAGI. CDR3 protein: CASKNGLGNLFF. The CDR3 DNA reads as TGTGCCAGCAAAAACGGACTGGGGAATCTGTTTTTT.

The chain recombines TRBV7-9 with TRBJ1-2; 10 positions match TRBD1. V lost 7 bases and J lost 5; bases outside the gene matches: 13. Germline CDR1 SEHNR, CDR2 FQNEAQ (reference sequence). The CDR3 runs 16 residues. CDR3 sequence (DNA): TGTGCCAGCACCTTCGCGGAGGGACAGGGGTTGTATGGCTACACCTTC. It translates to CASTFAEGQGLYGYTF.

The chain couples TRBV6-5 to TRBJ1-6; 9 bases line up with TRBD1. Germline CDR1 is MNHEY and CDR2 is SVGAGI. V gave up 9 bases and J gave up 7 bases; unmatched junction bases: 4. The CDR3 extends over 13 amino acids. CDR3 DNA sequence: TGTGCCAGGGGAGGGACAGGGAATTCACCCCTCCACTTT. Translating it yields CARGGTGNSPLHF.

The chain has TRBV9 and TRBJ2-5, with D tentatively TRBD1 (5 bases). Germline assignment: CDR1 SGDLS and CDR2 YYNGEE. The CDR3 consists of 13 residues. V was clipped by 0 bases and J by 5 bases, with 8 bases between them. Here the CDR3 DNA reads TGTGCCAGCAGCGTAGGGGGCGAGGAGACCCAGTACTTC. It encodes CASSVGGEETQYF.

This clone was recorded once. This chain uses TRBV3-1 (or the pseudogene TRBV3-2) with TRBJ1-5; 11 bases align to TRBD1. V shed 5 bases, J shed 6 bases, and the junction held 6 bases outside the gene matches. CDR3 length equals 15 residues. CDR1 LGHDT and CDR2 YNNKEL come from the germline V gene (reference sequence). CDR3 bases: TGTGCCAGCAGCTACGGGACAGGGGGGCTTCAGCCCCAGCATTTT. Protein sequence: CASSYGTGGLQPQHF.

The chain has TRBV7-6 and TRBJ2-5; TRBD2 aligns across 10 bases. The CDR3 has 15 residues. Germline values: CDR1 SGHVS, CDR2 FNYEAQ. V trimming: 6 bases; J trimming: 5 bases; junction bases outside the gene matches: 9. This CDR3 reads CASSERGGLGETQYF. In nucleotides, the CDR3 is TGTGCCAGCAGTGAGCGGGGGGGATTGGGTGAGACCCAGTACTTC.

A remark on this clone: The identical CDR3 is also encoded by other nucleotide sequences in the sample. The chain combines TRBV7-2 with TRBJ2-1; 8 nucleotides agree with TRBD2. The CDR3 contains 14 residues. The junction had 4 bases not matched to a gene; V was cut back by 3 bases and J by 6 bases. Germline assignment: CDR1 SGHTA and CDR2 FQGNSA. CDR3 nucleotide sequence: TGTGCCAGCAGCTTCGGGGGACTAGGCAATGAGCAGTTCTTC. It translates to CASSFGGLGNEQFF. Full variable domain (outside the CDR3, taken from reference TRBV7-2 and TRBJ2-1): GAGVSQSPSNKVTEKGKDVELRCDPISGHTALYWYRQSLGQGLEFLIYFQGNSAPDKSGLPSDRFSAERTGGSVSTLTIQRTQQEDSAVYLCASSFGGLGNEQFFGPGTRLTVL.

The V and J genes are TRBV3-1 (or the pseudogene TRBV3-2) and TRBJ1-1, with D hard to call. The CDR3 has 13 amino acids. Per the germline V gene, CDR1 is LGHDT and CDR2 is YNNKEL (reference sequence). The V end lost 1 base, the J end lost 9 bases, and 12 bases lay between the germline ends. CDR3 coding DNA: TGTGCCAGCAGCCAAGGGGCAGCCACCAAAGCTTTCTTT. Translation: CASSQGAATKAFF.

The chain combines TRBV5-6 with TRBJ2-2; D may be TRBD2 (5 bases). CDR1 and CDR2 from the germline V gene are SGHDT and YYEEEE. The CDR3 sequence is 15 residues long. Trimming pared 2 bases from V and 6 bases from J, leaving 14 bases between. This CDR3 is CASSLVRGGAGELFF. CDR3 DNA: TGTGCCAGCAGCTTAGTCCGGGGTGGGGCCGGGGAGCTGTTTTTT.

The V call is TRBV4-2, the J call TRBJ2-3; D is perhaps TRBD1 (5 bases). CDR3 length equals 16 residues. Germline CDR1 LGHNA, CDR2 YNFKEQ. The germline V and J ends were trimmed by 5 bases and 1 base, with 16 bases remaining between them. Written as DNA, the CDR3 is TGTGCCAGCAGCAGCGTCGCGTGGGGCGGCACAGATACGCAGTATTTT. This translates into CASSSVAWGGTDTQYF.

The chain joins TRBV7-9 to TRBJ2-5; the D is unclear. The germline V and J ends were trimmed by 2 bases and 0 bases, with 7 bases remaining between them. The CDR3 is made up of 14 amino acids. Germline CDR1 is SEHNR and CDR2 is FQNEAQ (reference sequence). The CDR3 coding sequence is TGTGCCAGCAGCTTATCTCAGTACCAAGAGACCCAGTACTTC. As protein: CASSLSQYQETQYF. Using reference TRBV7-9 and TRBJ2-5 for the parts outside the CDR3, the full variable domain is DTGVSQNPRHKITKRGQNVTFRCDPISEHNRLYWYRQTLGQGPEFLTYFQNEAQLEKSRLLSDRFSAERPKGSFSTLEIQRTEQGDSAMYLCASSLSQYQETQYFGPGTRLLVL.

J is TRBJ2-1 and V is TRBV2; TRBD2 might be the D (5 bases). V lost 6 bases and J 8 bases, leaving 14 bases between the germline ends. The CDR3 totals 13 residues. CDR1 SNHLY and CDR2 FYNNEI come from the germline V gene. CDR3 nucleotides: TGTGCCAGCAGGGAGGACTTGGGGTATGAGCAGTTCTTC. Amino acid sequence: CASREDLGYEQFF. Full variable domain (missing parts from reference TRBV2 and TRBJ2-1): EPEVTQTPSHQVTQMGQEVILRCVPISNHLYFYWYRQILGQKVEFLVSFYNNEISEKSEIFDDQFSVERPDGSNFTLKIRSTKLEDSAMYFCASREDLGYEQFFGPGTRLTVL.

V gene TRBV5-4 combines with J gene TRBJ1-2; the match to TRBD1 covers 9 bases. CDR1 is SGHNT, CDR2 YYREEE, per germline (reference sequence). V shed 4 bases and J 5 bases; nucleotides not matched to a gene: 6. CDR3 length equals 14 residues. DNA for the CDR3: TGTGCCAGCAGCCTGGACAGGGGCCCATATGGCTACACCTTC. Its translation: CASSLDRGPYGYTF. Looking up the rest from reference TRBV5-4 and TRBJ1-2 gives the full variable domain: ETGVTQSPTHLIKTRGQQVTLRCSSQSGHNTVSWYQQALGQGPQFIFQYYREEENGRGNFPPRFSGLQFPNYSSELNVNALELDDSALYLCASSLDRGPYGYTFGSGTRLTVV.

This sequence joins TRBV2 and TRBJ2-1; 9 nucleotides align to TRBD1. This CDR3 has 16 residues. V was pared by 7 bases and J by 9 bases, with 16 bases of the junction left unmatched. The germline gives CDR1 SNHLY, CDR2 FYNNEI. The DNA of the CDR3 is TGTGCCAGCACCGACACCGGGACAGGGCCCTCGGTTGAGCAGTTCTTC. This translates into CASTDTGTGPSVEQFF.

The chain recombines TRBV2 with TRBJ2-1, with D maybe TRBD2 (5 bases). Germline V gene data show CDR1 as SNHLY and CDR2 as FYNNEI. This CDR3 spans 11 amino acids. V lost 6 bases, J lost 10 bases, and 10 bases lay in between. CDR3 protein: CASRREGEQFF. In DNA, the CDR3 is TGTGCCAGCAGGAGGGAAGGGGAGCAGTTCTTC. Combining the CDR3 with reference TRBV2 and TRBJ2-1 gives the whole variable domain EPEVTQTPSHQVTQMGQEVILRCVPISNHLYFYWYRQILGQKVEFLVSFYNNEISEKSEIFDDQFSVERPDGSNFTLKIRSTKLEDSAMYFCASRREGEQFFGPGTRLTVL.

This clone was observed a single time. This chain uses TRBV5-5 with TRBJ1-2; the match to TRBD1 covers 7 bases. The CDR3 has 15 amino acids. Trimming took 4 bases from V and 2 from J; bases not matched to a gene: 8. CDR1 SGHKS and CDR2 YYEKEE come from the germline V gene (reference sequence). This CDR3 is CASSQRQGTNYGYTF. The CDR3 region has the DNA TGTGCCAGCAGCCAGCGACAGGGTACCAACTATGGCTACACCTTC. The complete variable domain, with remaining parts taken from reference TRBV5-5 and TRBJ1-2, reads DAGVTQSPTHLIKTRGQQVTLRCSPISGHKSVSWYQQVLGQGPQFIFQYYEKEERGRGNFPDRFSARQFPNYSSELNVNALLLGDSALYLCASSQRQGTNYGYTFGSGTRLTVV.

The CDR3 region has the DNA TGTGCCAGCAGTGAAGAGCCCGAGAAGCCTGAAGCTTTCTTT. Translation gives CASSEEPEKPEAFF. This chain uses TRBV6-1 with TRBJ1-1; no definite D call. Trimming cost V 1 base and J 6 bases, with 12 bases left between them. Germline V lookup: CDR1 MNHNS, CDR2 SASEGT. This CDR3 comprises 14 residues.

The genes are TRBV7-8 and TRBJ2-7; D ambiguous. V was cut by 1 base and J by 3 bases, with 10 bases left in between. The CDR3 runs 14 residues. Germline V gene lookup returns CDR1 SGHVS and CDR2 FQNEAQ. The CDR3 bases are TGTGCCAGCAGCTTAGGGAGTAACCTCTACGAGCAGTACGTC. As protein: CASSLGSNLYEQYV.